Sequencing of this TCR beta chain was carried out in a study of shared clonotypes between healthy human individuals. Libraries were prepared by immunoSEQ multiplex PCR; TCRdb keeps only in-frame clonotypes and omits some of them. The data hold some 490,000 clones, with 65% to 85% observed a single time. The study, taken as a whole, reports: Depth of sequencing was expected to influence donor clonotype sharing. Researchers sampled blood only, noting tissue repertoires likely differ.

Details on this clone: Its antigen is currently unknown.

This sequence was found in a woman in her thirties or forties in good health. Some clones in this sample may be carry-over from other donors' samples. Material for sequencing was PBMCs.

CDR3 coding DNA: TGTGCCAGCAGTATTACAGGGACAGGGACCTACGAGCAGTACTTC. Residues: CASSITGTGTYEQYF. This chain links TRBV2 with TRBJ2-7, with TRBD1 identical over 9 bases. The V gene's germline CDR1 is SNHLY and CDR2 FYNNEI. The CDR3 consists of 15 residues. The V segment lost 5 bases and the J segment 2 bases; nucleotides outside the gene matches: 7.